These 21 T cell receptor beta chains originate from one sample sequenced in a study of PD-1 blockade in classical Hodgkin lymphoma. Clones were sequenced by immunoSEQ multiplex PCR, and TCRdb holds only the in-frame ones, with some missing. The sample contains roughly 15,000 clones, less than 80% of which appear only once. Each patient relapsed following autologous stem cell transplantation, and prior brentuximab vedotin exposure differed. The starting material was peripheral blood mononuclear cells (PBMCs), obtained before the second cycle of nivolumab. All receptors derive from a human donor with classical Hodgkin lymphoma.

This clone was seen a handful of times. The rearrangement uses TRBV27 and TRBJ2-2; 9 nucleotides line up with TRBD2. The CDR3 totals 14 residues. Germline loops: CDR1 MNHEY, CDR2 SMNVEV (reference sequence). V lost 8 bases to trimming and J lost 5 bases; unmatched junction nucleotides: 6. This chain's CDR3 is CASRRLAATGELFF. The CDR3 region has the DNA TGTGCCAGCCGAAGACTAGCGGCGACCGGGGAGCTGTTTTTT.

The V call is TRBV6-5, the J call TRBJ1-1; D is uncertain. The germline V gene has CDR1 MNHEY and CDR2 SVGAGI. V dropped 0 bases and J dropped 2 bases, with 7 bases sitting between them. This CDR3 region has 14 residues. This CDR3 reads CASSYSILNTEAFF. DNA of the CDR3: TGTGCCAGCAGTTACTCAATTCTCAACACTGAAGCTTTCTTT.

This clone was recorded only once. CDR3 region: CASSLGQPGSWGVEQYF. The CDR3 DNA reads TGTGCCAGCAGTTTAGGACAACCCGGGTCCTGGGGGGTCGAGCAGTACTTC. The J gene is TRBJ2-7, the V gene TRBV28; D is possibly TRBD2 (6 bases). V shed 2 bases and J shed 6 bases, with 23 bases lying between them. Germline-derived CDR1 and CDR2 are MDHEN and SYDVKM. This CDR3 has 17 residues.

This clone appeared a single time. The chain couples TRBV7-9 to TRBJ2-7, with D possibly being TRBD2 (6 bases). Germline V gene sequence: CDR1 SEHNR, CDR2 FQNEAQ (reference sequence). Trimming shortened V by 1 base and J by 7 bases, and 11 bases separated the two germline ends. CDR3 length: 13 amino acids. CDR3: CASSLGEAREQYF. The DNA for the CDR3 is TGTGCCAGCAGCTTAGGGGAGGCGAGAGAGCAGTACTTC.

This clone was seen once. The genes are TRBV27 and TRBJ2-7, with D possibly matching TRBD1 (5 bases). V was cut by 0 bases and J by 5 bases, with 17 bases left in between. The CDR3 spans 16 residues. Germline V CDR1 and CDR2: MNHEY, SMNVEV (reference sequence). The CDR3 coding sequence is TGTGCCAGCAGTTTATCCTTAGGGCAGGGCATCGACGAGCAGTACTTC. Translating it yields CASSLSLGQGIDEQYF.

The chain is built from TRBV27 and TRBJ1-4, with D hard to call. Trimming shortened V by 3 bases and J by 6 bases, and 8 bases separated the two germline ends. This CDR3 has 13 amino acids. From germline, CDR1 is MNHEY and CDR2 SMNVEV (reference sequence). CDR3 DNA: TGTGCCAGCAGTTTGGGAGGGTATGAAAAACTGTTTTTT. Protein product: CASSLGGYEKLFF.

As for this clone: The same CDR3 is also encoded by other DNA sequences in this sample. The gene calls are TRBV6-1 and TRBJ1-5; D gene unclear. The ends were cut back, 7 bases at V and 0 bases at J, with 13 bases in the middle. Germline CDR1 MNHNS, CDR2 SASEGT. The CDR3 runs 15 residues. The CDR3 sequence is CASTWQGASNQPQHF. For the CDR3, the DNA is TGTGCCAGCACGTGGCAAGGCGCTAGCAATCAGCCCCAGCATTTT.

This rearrangement joins TRBV9 to TRBJ2-7; no definite D call. Germline CDR1 SGDLS, CDR2 YYNGEE. The CDR3 contains 14 residues. V was clipped by 0 bases and J by 0 bases, with 7 bases between them. The CDR3: CASSVEPGSYEQYF. The CDR3 region has the DNA TGTGCCAGCAGCGTAGAACCGGGCTCCTACGAGCAGTACTTC.

A few counts support this clone. V usage is TRBV11-3 and J usage is TRBJ2-2, with D possibly TRBD1 on 7 matching bases. This CDR3 is built from 16 residues. Between the trimmed V and J ends, which lost 3 bases and 4 bases, there was a span of 15 bases. Per germline, CDR1 SGHNT and CDR2 YENEEA. CDR3 nucleotides: TGTGCCAGCAGCTTTCTCGCAGGGGGACTCACCGGGGAGCTGTTTTTT. Residues: CASSFLAGGLTGELFF.

This clone turned up a few times. The J gene is TRBJ2-1, the V gene TRBV27; the match to TRBD2 covers 8 bases. CDR1 is MNHEY, CDR2 SMNVEV, per germline (reference sequence). The CDR3 length is 17 residues. V lost 1 base, J lost 0 bases, and 5 bases stayed unmatched. CDR3 amino acids: CASSLWSAGGSYNEQFF. The CDR3 coding sequence is TGTGCCAGCAGTTTATGGTCGGCGGGAGGCTCCTACAATGAGCAGTTCTTC.

The sample holds a few counts of this clone. This chain uses TRBV15 with TRBJ2-7, with no clear D. This CDR3 comprises 15 residues. V was trimmed by 0 bases and J by 0 bases, leaving 9 bases between them. CDR1 LNHNV and CDR2 YYDKDF come from the germline V gene (reference sequence). Written as DNA, the CDR3 is TGTGCCACCAGCAGAGAGGGTAGCACCTCCTACGAGCAGTACTTC. This codes for CATSREGSTSYEQYF.

This chain connects TRBV7-2 to TRBJ2-1, with D possibly TRBD2 on 5 matching bases. The V and J ends lost 4 bases and 2 bases respectively, with 12 bases between them. The CDR3 loop spans 15 amino acids. CDR1 is SGHTA, CDR2 FQGNSA, per germline. The CDR3: CASSSGAVAYNEQFF. CDR3 DNA: TGTGCCAGCAGCTCCGGAGCGGTCGCCTACAATGAGCAGTTCTTC.

The chain couples TRBV7-2 to TRBJ2-7; 16 bases line up with TRBD2. The CDR3 covers 15 residues. Trimming cost V 4 bases and J 5 bases; bases outside gene matches: 2. Per germline, CDR1 SGHTA and CDR2 FQGNSA. CDR3 DNA: TGTGCCAGCAGCTGGGGACTAGCGGGAGGGAACGAGCAGTACTTC. It translates to CASSWGLAGGNEQYF.

The V gene is TRBV5-1, the J gene TRBJ1-1, with unresolved D. Trimming removed 5 bases at V and 0 bases at J, with 14 bases between. Germline V lookup: CDR1 SGHRS, CDR2 YFSETQ. CDR3 size: 15 residues. CDR3 coding DNA: TGCGCCAGCAGTCCTGAAATATTCATGAACACTGAAGCTTTCTTT. Its translation is CASSPEIFMNTEAFF. Drawing the rest from reference TRBV5-1 and TRBJ1-1, the complete variable domain is KAGVTQTPRYLIKTRGQQVTLSCSPISGHRSVSWYQQTPGQGLQFLFEYFSETQRNKGNFPGRFSGRQFSNSRSEMNVSTLELGDSALYLCASSPEIFMNTEAFFGQGTRLTVV.

This rearrangement joins TRBV4-1 to TRBJ2-5; D is possibly TRBD1 or TRBD2 (6 bases each). The V end was cut by 0 bases, the J end by 5 bases, with 13 bases between. Germline CDR1 is MGHRA and CDR2 is YSYEKL. The CDR3 totals 15 residues. The CDR3 is CASSQDHQGRETQYF. DNA of the CDR3: TGCGCCAGCAGCCAAGACCACCAGGGGAGGGAGACCCAGTACTTC.

In this sample, this clone turned up once. A much larger clone lies a single base off, so this may be a read error. The chain employs TRBV4-2 and TRBJ2-7, with 9 bases lining up with TRBD1. This CDR3 region has 15 residues. J gave up 2 bases and V 0 bases, and 2 bases lay outside the gene matches. The germline CDR1 and CDR2 sequences are LGHNA and YNFKEQ. DNA of the CDR3: TGTGCCAGCAGCCAAGAAGGGACAGGGACCTACGAGCAGTACTTC. Protein: CASSQEGTGTYEQYF.

V is TRBV28 and J is TRBJ2-3, with 9 bases that match TRBD1. The CDR3 contains 16 residues. Trimming cost V 6 bases and J 2 bases; bases outside gene matches: 9. Looked up from germline, CDR1 is MDHEN and CDR2 is SYDVKM. CDR3 nucleotide sequence: TGTGCCAGCAGCCCACAGGGGGCGCGGAACACAGATACGCAGTATTTT. This translates into CASSPQGARNTDTQYF.

V and J are TRBV6-5 and TRBJ1-2, with TRBD1 matching 7 bases. This CDR3 has 15 amino acids. Trimming at V came to 5 bases and at J to 4 bases, leaving 10 bases not matched to a gene. The germline gives CDR1 MNHEY, CDR2 SVGAGI. CDR3 region: CASSPPTRTGYGYTF. The CDR3 DNA sequence: TGTGCCAGCAGTCCCCCGACTCGGACAGGCTATGGCTACACCTTC.

This clone appeared a few times. This sequence joins TRBV5-6 and TRBJ2-4; TRBD2 agrees at 11 bases. This CDR3 is built from 16 residues. Germline CDR1 reads SGHDT; CDR2 reads YYEEEE. V lost 3 bases and J lost 0; bases outside the gene matches: 2. CDR3 bases: TGTGCCAGCAGCTGGACTAGCGGGCTAGCCAAAAACATTCAGTACTTC. It translates to CASSWTSGLAKNIQYF.

The chain couples TRBV27 to TRBJ2-7, with D perhaps matching TRBD1 or TRBD2 (5 bases each). V gave up 4 bases and J gave up 7 bases, with 17 bases separating them. The CDR3 contains 14 residues. The germline CDR1 and CDR2 sequences are MNHEY and SMNVEV (reference sequence). The CDR3 protein is CASSYQGPRGEQYF. The CDR3 region has the DNA TGTGCCAGCAGTTACCAGGGACCTAGAGGGGAGCAGTACTTC.

The V call is TRBV28, the J call TRBJ1-4; D is uncertain. Between the trimmed V and J ends, which lost 6 bases and 10 bases, there was a span of 21 bases. CDR3 size: 15 residues. Germline CDR1 and CDR2: MDHEN and SYDVKM. The CDR3 DNA follows: TGTGCCAGCAGAAGCCGGGCCATAACGTCCGGAAAACTGTTTTTT. This translates into CASRSRAITSGKLFF.